The source of this T cell receptor beta chain is a study of shared clonotypes between healthy human individuals. Concerning this clone: The same CDR3 also results from other DNA sequences found in this sample.

Authors' data handling: ImmunoSEQ sequences covered only the junction and lacked quality scores; filtering therefore differed. Sequencing used immunoSEQ multiplex PCR; TCRdb keeps in-frame clones, though not all of them. V, J and clone size are taken as reported in that table, and D and trimming were inferred from the DNA itself. Of millions of clones listed, 85% to 95% are singletons. V shed 1 base and J 1 base; nucleotides not matched to a gene: 2. The CDR3 has 15 amino acids. The germline CDR1 and CDR2 sequences are SGHAT and FQNNGV. The clonotype comes from a man between 18 and 35 years old in good health. The sequencing input was naive CD4+ T cells sorted from blood. Described subset: CD45RA+ positively selected. The chain uses TRBV11-2 and TRBJ2-7; TRBD2 matches 9 bases. CDR3 sequence: CASSLGLAESYEQYF. The DNA of the CDR3 is TGTGCCAGCAGCTTAGGACTAGCGGAGTCCTACGAGCAGTACTTC. Drawing the rest from reference TRBV11-2 and TRBJ2-7, the complete variable domain is EAGVAQSPRYKIIEKRQSVAFWCNPISGHATLYWYQQILGQGPKLLIQFQNNGVVDDSQLPKDRFSAERLKGVDSTLKIQPAKLEDSAVYLCASSLGLAESYEQYFGPGTRLTVT.